Shown below are 17 T cell receptor beta chains from a single sample sequenced in a study of early T cells in non-severe SARS-CoV-2 infection (dated by TCRdb to about 2021). Libraries were constructed by 5' RACE. Sequencing relied on a NextSeq 500. TCRdb redid the processing of the public reads, applying fastp at Q25 and MiXCR, and retained in-frame beta chains. When rows share a CDR3 protein, they turn into one entry using the most common DNA and genes. The sample table shows tens of thousands of distinct CDR3 sequences, and around 12% are seen once. The top ten clones comprise over 1.1% of the sample. The sample here was whole blood, taken at baseline. The receptors stem from an adult who was a healthcare worker with PCR-confirmed SARS-CoV-2 infection or an uninfected control (not recorded which).

The chain recombines TRBV6-2 or TRBV6-3 with TRBJ1-5; D perhaps matches TRBD1 (6 bases). The germline V gene has CDR1 MNHEY and CDR2 SVGEGT. There are 16 residues in the CDR3. V lost 6 bases, J lost 0 bases, and 15 bases lay in between. The CDR3 spells CASSWTVLISNQPQHF. The CDR3 DNA reads TGTGCCAGCAGCTGGACAGTACTAATTAGCAATCAGCCCCAGCATTTT.

The chain couples TRBV20-1 to TRBJ2-7; no reliable D call. In germline, CDR1 is DFQATT, CDR2 SNEGSKA (reference sequence). V shed 5 bases and J shed 3 bases, with 20 bases lying between them. CDR3 length: 15 amino acids. The CDR3 protein is CSAVPDTALLYEQYF. The CDR3 DNA reads as TGCAGTGCTGTCCCCGATACTGCCTTACTCTACGAGCAGTACTTC.

The rearrangement links TRBV14 to TRBJ2-3; D is uncertain. The V end lost 3 bases, the J end lost 5 bases, and 9 bases lay between the germline ends. The germline gives CDR1 SGHDN, CDR2 FVKESK. The CDR3 consists of 13 residues. The CDR3 bases are TGTGCCAGCAGCCAGGTCCTCGGAGATACGCAGTATTTT. This codes for CASSQVLGDTQYF.

The chain links TRBV6-5 to TRBJ1-2; 7 bases agree with TRBD1. This CDR3 has 16 amino acids. The germline gives CDR1 MNHEY, CDR2 SVGAGI. Trimming removed 5 bases from V and 2 bases from J; junction bases left unmatched: 11. The CDR3 sequence: CASSQYAGTDNYGYTF. The CDR3 nucleotides are TGTGCCAGCAGTCAGTACGCCGGGACAGACAACTATGGCTACACCTTC.

The chain uses TRBV6-2 or TRBV6-3 and TRBJ2-2; D gene unclear. This CDR3 region has 14 residues. CDR1 and CDR2 (germline): MNHEY, SVGEGT. The V and J ends lost 6 bases and 6 bases respectively, with 14 bases between them. CDR3 coding DNA: TGTGCCAGCAGACCCGACACCCGTCCCGGGGAGCTGTTTTTT. This codes for CASRPDTRPGELFF.

This clonotype was seen ten or more times. A read error may produce the germline difference seen at one junction end. The chain links TRBV19 to TRBJ1-2, with D maybe TRBD1 (5 bases). CDR1 and CDR2 from the germline V gene are LNHDA and SQIVND (reference sequence). The CDR3 is 14 residues long. CDR3 loop: CASSVNRIAYSYTF. CDR3 DNA: TGTGCCAGTAGTGTTAACAGGATCGCCTATAGCTACACCTTC.

This clonotype was seen a few times. This sequence joins TRBV7-2 and TRBJ1-1, with D unclear. The CDR3 covers 13 residues. Between the trimmed V and J ends, which lost 5 bases and 1 base, there was a span of 8 bases. Germline CDR1 SGHTA, CDR2 FQGNSA. The CDR3 bases are TGTGCCAGCAGCACTTTTAAGAACACTGAAGCTTTCTTT. Protein: CASSTFKNTEAFF.

The rearrangement links TRBV7-2 to TRBJ2-7; D gene ambiguous. From germline, CDR1 is SGHTA and CDR2 FQGNSA. The CDR3 extends over 14 amino acids. The V end lost 0 bases, the J end lost 1 base, and 7 bases lay between the germline ends. The CDR3 nucleotides read TGTGCCAGCAGCTTAGCGCGGCTTTCCTACGAGCAGTACTTC. Translating gives CASSLARLSYEQYF.

This clonotype was seen many times. V is TRBV2 and J is TRBJ2-6; TRBD1 aligns across 9 bases. V shed 7 bases, J shed 9 bases, and the junction held 16 bases outside the gene matches. Germline CDR1 is SNHLY and CDR2 is FYNNEI. This CDR3 has 17 amino acids. Written as DNA, the CDR3 is TGTGCCAGCAAGACCCGGGACAGGGCCTTTCGGTTCAACGTCCTGACTTTC. Its translation is CASKTRDRAFRFNVLTF.

The chain uses TRBV27 and TRBJ2-5; unclear D gene. Germline values: CDR1 MNHEY, CDR2 SMNVEV (reference sequence). The V end lost 6 bases, the J end lost 5 bases, and 13 bases lay between the germline ends. CDR3 length: 13 amino acids. This chain's CDR3 is CASRTSMGETQYF. The CDR3 DNA sequence: TGTGCCAGCAGAACTTCCATGGGGGAGACCCAGTACTTC.

The chain employs TRBV7-9 and TRBJ1-1; the D gene is possibly TRBD1 (5 bases). Germline CDR1 reads SEHNR; CDR2 reads FQNEAQ (reference sequence). V lost 5 bases and J lost 0, with 10 bases in between. The CDR3 runs 14 residues. The CDR3 loop is CASSVGHLNTEAFF. CDR3 nucleotide sequence: TGTGCCAGCAGCGTAGGACACTTGAACACTGAAGCTTTCTTT. Based on the CDR3 plus reference TRBV7-9 and TRBJ1-1, the full variable domain is DTGVSQNPRHKITKRGQNVTFRCDPISEHNRLYWYRQTLGQGPEFLTYFQNEAQLEKSRLLSDRFSAERPKGSFSTLEIQRTEQGDSAMYLCASSVGHLNTEAFFGQGTRLTVV.

This clonotype was seen many times. The chain employs TRBV12-3 or TRBV12-4 and TRBJ2-7; 8 positions agree with TRBD2. V was pared by 5 bases and J by 4 bases, with 10 bases of the junction left unmatched. This CDR3 is built from 15 residues. Here the CDR3 DNA reads TGTGCCAGCAGTCCTCGCAGCGGGAGTGGGTACGAGCAGTACTTC. It is translated as CASSPRSGSGYEQYF.

This clonotype has a handful of counts. The rearrangement uses TRBV7-2 and TRBJ2-5; 7 bases are shared with TRBD2. The length of the CDR3 is 13 residues. Trimming cost V 6 bases and J 4 bases; bases outside gene matches: 5. CDR1 SGHTA and CDR2 FQGNSA come from the germline V gene. This CDR3 reads CASRSGGGETQYF. The CDR3 DNA sequence: TGTGCCAGCAGGTCGGGGGGAGGAGAGACCCAGTACTTC.

This clonotype was observed a handful of times. This rearrangement joins TRBV9 to TRBJ2-3; 8 bases fit TRBD1. The CDR3 is 15 residues long. Germline-derived CDR1 and CDR2 are SGDLS and YYNGEE. Unmatched junction bases numbered 5, after V lost 4 bases and J lost 1 base. This CDR3 reads CASSFGQGGTDTQYF. CDR3 DNA sequence: TGTGCCAGCAGCTTCGGACAGGGAGGCACAGATACGCAGTATTTT.

The CDR3 protein is CASSERTGSSYEQYF. The CDR3 DNA sequence: TGTGCCAGCAGTGAACGGACAGGGAGCTCCTACGAGCAGTACTTC. The chain carries TRBV25-1 and TRBJ2-7; 8 bases match TRBD1. Germline CDR1 and CDR2: MGHDK and SYGVNS. Unmatched junction bases numbered 3, after V lost 2 bases and J lost 0 bases. This CDR3 is 15 amino acids long.

The rearrangement links TRBV28 to TRBJ2-2; no definite D call. The V gene lost 8 bases and the J gene lost 2 bases, with 6 bases spanning the gap. This CDR3 contains 12 residues. Germline V lookup: CDR1 MDHEN, CDR2 SYDVKM. The CDR3 here is CASPANTGELFF. The CDR3 bases are TGTGCCAGCCCCGCAAACACCGGGGAGCTGTTTTTT.

There are many counts of this clonotype. The V call is TRBV5-1, the J call TRBJ2-1; possible D gene TRBD1, 6 bases. V was pared by 6 bases and J by 7 bases, with 20 bases between. CDR3 length: 15 amino acids. CDR1 and CDR2 (germline): SGHRS, YFSETQ. Written as DNA, the CDR3 is TGCGCCAGCACCGACAGGCCCGAGGGGATGAATGAGCAGTTCTTC. Its translation is CASTDRPEGMNEQFF.